This T cell receptor beta chain appears in the sequencing data of a study of cytomegalovirus exposure and HLA in healthy donors. The primer mix had 60 Vbeta and 13 Jbeta primers. Repertoires were generated with immunoSEQ multiplex PCR, while TCRdb's copy carries only in-frame clones and drops some. The data contain some 130,000 clones, 66% of them singletons. V trimming: 3 bases; J trimming: 6 bases; junction bases outside the gene matches: 2. In germline, CDR1 is LGHNA, CDR2 YSLEER. The CDR3 has 12 amino acids. Unrecorded for this donor was the CMV serostatus. This clone was counted only a few times. This receptor was identified in a human donor in good health. Material: PBMCs. The chain employs TRBV4-3 and TRBJ2-7, with 7 bases fitting TRBD2. CDR3 nucleotides: TGCGCCAGCAGCCACTCGGGGGGCGAGCAGTACTTC. It encodes CASSHSGGEQYF.